This is a list of T cell receptor beta chains from one sample in a study of cytomegalovirus exposure and HLA in healthy donors. Produced via immunoSEQ multiplex PCR; TCRdb's table is partial and in-frame only. The sample has some 100,000 clones, approximately 73% seen once. Material for sequencing was PBMCs. These receptors were obtained from a woman aged 45-60 years in good health and CMV-seropositive. Each CDR3 is given with its conserved first and last residue. D genes are given only for firm matches. A clone size is listed for some rows: how often the clone was seen (once, few, many), or a class if it is expanded.

TRBV7-7	-	TRBJ2-1	-	CASSSGHRTEQFF	TGTGCTAGCAGCTCCGGACACCGCACTGAGCAGTTCTTC
TRBV5-4	few	TRBJ1-1	TRBD1	CASSVTGGATEAFF	TGTGCCAGCAGCGTTACAGGGGGCGCCACTGAAGCTTTCTTT
TRBV9	-	TRBJ2-5	-	CASSVAGEETQYF	TGTGCCAGCAGCGTAGCGGGGGAAGAGACCCAGTACTTC
TRBV19	-	TRBJ1-4	-	CARPGLTTNEKLFF	TGTGCCAGACCGGGACTAACAACTAATGAAAAACTGTTTTTT
TRBV27	-	TRBJ2-2	TRBD2	CASRPAGRVPGELFF	TGTGCCAGCAGGCCAGCGGGGAGGGTCCCCGGGGAGCTGTTTTTT
TRBV5-1	-	TRBJ1-1	TRBD1	CASSPGQSPVGNTEAFF	TGCGCCAGCAGCCCGGGACAGAGCCCTGTGGGGAACACTGAAGCTTTCTTT
TRBV10-1	-	TRBJ2-7	TRBD2	CASSAGTSGYEQYF	TGCGCCAGCAGCGCCGGGACTAGCGGTTACGAGCAGTACTTC
TRBV9	-	TRBJ2-6	-	CASSVEFGLGSSGANVLTF	TGTGCCAGCAGCGTAGAATTCGGGCTTGGGAGCTCTGGGGCCAACGTCCTGACTTTC
TRBV2	-	TRBJ2-1	-	CASRSGVINEQFF	TGTGCCAGCAGGTCGGGAGTGATAAATGAGCAGTTCTTC
TRBV15	-	TRBJ2-6	TRBD1	CATSEQGTGANVLTF	TGTGCCACCAGCGAACAGGGGACTGGGGCCAACGTCCTGACTTTC